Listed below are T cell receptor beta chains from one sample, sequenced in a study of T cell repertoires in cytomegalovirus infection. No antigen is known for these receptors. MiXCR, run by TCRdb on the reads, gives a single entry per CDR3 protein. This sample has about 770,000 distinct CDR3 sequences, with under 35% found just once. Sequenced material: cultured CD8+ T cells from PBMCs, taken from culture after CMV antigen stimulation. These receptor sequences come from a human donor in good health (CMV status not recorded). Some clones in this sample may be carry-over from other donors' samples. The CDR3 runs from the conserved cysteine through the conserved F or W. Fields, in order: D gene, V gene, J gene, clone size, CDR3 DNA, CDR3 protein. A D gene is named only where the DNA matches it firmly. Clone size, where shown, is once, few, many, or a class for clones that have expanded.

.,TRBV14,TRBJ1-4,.,TGTGCCAGCAGACTTCTAGGAGATGAAAAACTGTTTTTT,CASRLLGDEKLFF
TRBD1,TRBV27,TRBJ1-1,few,TGTGCCAGCAGCCATGGACAGGGTTTTGGTTTGTCTGAAGCTTTCTTT,CASSHGQGFGLSEAFF
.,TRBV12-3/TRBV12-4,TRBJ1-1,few,TGTGCCAGCAGTTTTGCGGTGAACACTGAAGCTTTCTTT,CASSFAVNTEAFF
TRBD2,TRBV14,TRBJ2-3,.,TGTGCCAGCACCCTGAGAAGACTAGCGGGGGCCCCAGATACGCAGTATTTT,CASTLRRLAGAPDTQYF
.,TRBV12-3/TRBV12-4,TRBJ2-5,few,TGTGCCAGCACCTGGGGGGGCCGGGAGACCCAGTACTTC,CASTWGGRETQYF
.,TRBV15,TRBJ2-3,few,TGTGCCACCACAGGGAGCCCCGATACGCAGTATTTT,CATTGSPDTQYF
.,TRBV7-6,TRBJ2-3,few,TGTGCCAGCAGCTTAGAGACAGCAGATACGCAGTATTTT,CASSLETADTQYF
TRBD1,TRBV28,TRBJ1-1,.,TGTGCCAGCAGTTTCGGGGACAGGGGAATAAACACTGAAGCTTTCTTT,CASSFGDRGINTEAFF
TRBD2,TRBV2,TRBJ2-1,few,TGTGCCAGCTCTCTAGCGGGGGGCCTCAGAGGGCAGTTCTTC,CASSLAGGLRGQFF
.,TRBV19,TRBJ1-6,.,TGTGCCAGTAGTGCCTGGGGCCGGAGCTCCTATAATTCACCCCTCCACTTT,CASSAWGRSSYNSPLHF
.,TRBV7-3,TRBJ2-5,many,TGTGCCAGCAGCTCATCCGGGAGCCAAGAGACCCAGTACTTC,CASSSSGSQETQYF
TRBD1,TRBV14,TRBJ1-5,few,TGTGCCAGCAGCCAAAGGTCCGGGACAGGGGTAGGTCAGCCCCAGCATTTT,CASSQRSGTGVGQPQHF
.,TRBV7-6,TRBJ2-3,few,TGTGCCAGCAGCCCCGTGGTTGGTCGGGGAGATACGCAGTATTTT,CASSPVVGRGDTQYF
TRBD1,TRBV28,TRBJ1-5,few,TGTGCCAGCAGTTTTTCCGGGACAGGGAAGAGTGTCTATCAGCCCCAGCATTTT,CASSFSGTGKSVYQPQHF
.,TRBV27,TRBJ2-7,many,TGTGCCAGCAGTTTGTTGCCAGCCTTCGAGCAGTACTTC,CASSLLPAFEQYF
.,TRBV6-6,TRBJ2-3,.,TGTGCCAGCACGTCGGATCAGGATCGGCCAGATACGCAGTATTTT,CASTSDQDRPDTQYF
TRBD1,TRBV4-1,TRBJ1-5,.,TGCGCCAGCAGCCAAGATGTGGGACAGGGCTATATACTGAATCAGCCCCAGCATTTT,CASSQDVGQGYILNQPQHF
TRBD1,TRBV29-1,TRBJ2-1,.,TGCAGCGTTGATACCTCTAGGGGGCTCGACTACAATGAGCAGTTCTTC,CSVDTSRGLDYNEQFF
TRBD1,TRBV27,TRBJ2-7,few,TGTGCCAGCAGTTTGGGGACAGGGGGAACCTACGAGCAGTACTTC,CASSLGTGGTYEQYF
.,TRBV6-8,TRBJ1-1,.,TGTGCCAGCAAGTCGACAGTCAAGAACTCTGAAGCTTTCTTT,CASKSTVKNSEAFF
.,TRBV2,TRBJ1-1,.,TGTGCCAGCCCCAGGAGGGGTGAAGCTTTCTTT,CASPRRGEAFF
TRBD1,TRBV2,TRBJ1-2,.,TGTGCCAGCAGTGAGGGACAGGGGGTCTCAGATGGCTACACCTTC,CASSEGQGVSDGYTF
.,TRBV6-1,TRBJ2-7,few,TGTGCCAGCAGTTGGGACGGGGGGCCGGACGAGCAGTACTTC,CASSWDGGPDEQYF
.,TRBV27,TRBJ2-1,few,TGTGCTAGCAGTCCCTTCAGCGGAAGCTCCTACAATGAGCAGTTCTTC,CASSPFSGSSYNEQFF
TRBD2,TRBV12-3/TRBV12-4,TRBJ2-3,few,TGTGCCAGCAGTTTATCATCTAGCGGGGCTAGCACAGATACGCAGTATTTT,CASSLSSSGASTDTQYF
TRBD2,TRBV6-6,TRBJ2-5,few,TGTGCCAGCAGTTACCGGGAACTAGCGGGGCAAGAGACCCAGTACTTC,CASSYRELAGQETQYF
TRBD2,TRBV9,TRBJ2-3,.,TGTGCCAGCAGCGTACGACATAGCGGGGGCAGCACAGATACGCAGTATTTT,CASSVRHSGGSTDTQYF
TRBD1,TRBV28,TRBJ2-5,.,TGTGCCAGCAGTTTCGCCCTCCAGTTAACAGGGGGTCGAGAGACCCAGTACTTC,CASSFALQLTGGRETQYF
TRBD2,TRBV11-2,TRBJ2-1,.,TGTGCCAGCAGCTTAGCCCCAGCGGGGGAACTCCATGAGCAGTTCTTC,CASSLAPAGELHEQFF
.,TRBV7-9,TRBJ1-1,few,TGTGCCATCTGGGGGTCCTTAGTCCGGGCCCTGAACACTGAAGCTTTCTTT,CAIWGSLVRALNTEAFF
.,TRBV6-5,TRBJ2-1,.,TGTGCCAGCAGTTACATCGGAACCACTAATGAGCAGTTCTTC,CASSYIGTTNEQFF
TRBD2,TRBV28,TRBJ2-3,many,TGTGCCAGCACCGTCGGGACTAGGAGCACAGATACGCAGTATTTT,CASTVGTRSTDTQYF
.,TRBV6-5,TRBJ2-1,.,TGTGCCAGCAGTTACTCGGGCCTCCACAATGAGCAGTTCTTC,CASSYSGLHNEQFF
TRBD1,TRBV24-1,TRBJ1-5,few,TGTGCCACCAGTGTAAAATCCCAGGGGGCCCAGGGTCAGCCCCAGCATTTT,CATSVKSQGAQGQPQHF
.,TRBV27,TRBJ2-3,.,TGTGCCAGCAGTTTAGTGAGGGTCGGGACAGATACGCAGTATTTT,CASSLVRVGTDTQYF
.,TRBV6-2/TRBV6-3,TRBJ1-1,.,TGTGCCAGCAGTTACTCCCCCCGGGGGGGAGGCACTGAAGCTTTCTTT,CASSYSPRGGGTEAFF
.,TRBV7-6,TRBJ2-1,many,TGTGCCAGCTCCCCCCGGGGCTCCTACAATGAGCAGTTCTTC,CASSPRGSYNEQFF
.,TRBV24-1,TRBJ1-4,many,TGTGCCACCAGTGACTCGTCGGGCCCGGCTGATGAAAAACTGTTTTTT,CATSDSSGPADEKLFF
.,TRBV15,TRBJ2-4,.,TGTGCCACCGGACTGGGGCCTGGCCCGAACATTTTAGCCAAAAACATTCAGTACTTC,CATGLGPGPNILAKNIQYF
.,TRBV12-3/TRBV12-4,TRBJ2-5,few,TGTGCCAGCACCATACAGGAACAAGAGACCCAGTACTTC,CASTIQEQETQYF
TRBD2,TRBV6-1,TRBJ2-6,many,TGTGCCAGCAGTGAAAGGGACCGGGACTACAGAAACTCTGGGGCCAACGTCCTGACTTTC,CASSERDRDYRNSGANVLTF
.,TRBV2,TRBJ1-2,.,TGTGCCACCCTTACCCGGGCCAGGGGTGAGGATGGCTACACCTTC,CATLTRARGEDGYTF
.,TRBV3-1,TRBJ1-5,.,TGTGCCAGCAGCCAAGATCCCAGACAGCCCCAGCATTTT,CASSQDPRQPQHF
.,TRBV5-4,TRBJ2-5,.,TGTGCCAGCAGCACCACTATGGGCGGAGCAGAGACCCAGTACTTC,CASSTTMGGAETQYF
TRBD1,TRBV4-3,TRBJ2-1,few,TGCGCCAGCAGCCTCTTGACAGGGGCCCTCAGGTATGAGCAGTTCTTC,CASSLLTGALRYEQFF
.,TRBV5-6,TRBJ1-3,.,TGTGCCAGCAGCTTGGAGGGTCAGGGCACCATATATTTT,CASSLEGQGTIYF
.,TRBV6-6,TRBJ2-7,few,TGTGCCAGCAGTTACTCGATGGAAACAGCCGCCTACGAGCAGTACTTC,CASSYSMETAAYEQYF
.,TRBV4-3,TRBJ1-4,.,TGCGCCAGCAGCCAGGCCGGGAATGAAAAACTGTTTTTT,CASSQAGNEKLFF
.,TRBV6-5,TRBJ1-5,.,TGTGCCAGCAGACCTTCGTGGGGTATCAATCAGCCCCAGCATTTT,CASRPSWGINQPQHF
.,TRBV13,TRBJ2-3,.,TGTGCCAGCAGCCCTCGGGACGGGGGCACAGATACGCAGTATTTT,CASSPRDGGTDTQYF
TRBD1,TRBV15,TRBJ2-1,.,TGTGCCACCAGCAGGGACGGGACAGGGGACAATGAGCAGTTCTTC,CATSRDGTGDNEQFF
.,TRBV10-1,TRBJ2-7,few,TGCGCCAGCAGTGAGTCGGGGAGCTCCTACGAGCAGTACTTC,CASSESGSSYEQYF
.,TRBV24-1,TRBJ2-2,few,TGTGCCACCAGTGATTTCTCGGGAGCCGGGGAGCTGTTTTTT,CATSDFSGAGELFF
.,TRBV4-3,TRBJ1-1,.,TGCGCCAGCAGCCAAGAAGGGGAGGGCGGCACTGAAGCTTTCTTT,CASSQEGEGGTEAFF
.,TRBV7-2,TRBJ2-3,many,TGTGCCAGCAGCCTCCTCCGGGATACGCAGTATTTT,CASSLLRDTQYF
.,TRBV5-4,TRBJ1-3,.,TGTGCCAGCAGCTTGGAGACGGCCTCTGGAAACACCATATATTTT,CASSLETASGNTIYF